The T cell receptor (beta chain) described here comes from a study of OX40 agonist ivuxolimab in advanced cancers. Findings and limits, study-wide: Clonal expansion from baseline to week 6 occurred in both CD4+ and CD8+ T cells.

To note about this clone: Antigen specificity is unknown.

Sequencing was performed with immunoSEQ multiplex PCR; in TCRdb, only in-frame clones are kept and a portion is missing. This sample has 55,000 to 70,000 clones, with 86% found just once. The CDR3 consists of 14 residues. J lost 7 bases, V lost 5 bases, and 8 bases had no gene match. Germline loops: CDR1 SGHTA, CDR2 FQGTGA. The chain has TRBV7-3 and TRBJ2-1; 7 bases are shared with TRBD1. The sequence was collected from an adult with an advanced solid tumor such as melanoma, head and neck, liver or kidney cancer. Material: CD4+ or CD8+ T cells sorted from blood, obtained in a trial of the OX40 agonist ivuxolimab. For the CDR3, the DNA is TGTGCCAGCAGCCCGGCCAGGGACAGAAATGAGCAGTTCTTC. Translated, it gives CASSPARDRNEQFF.